The 12 T cell receptor beta chains reported below all come from one sample, sequenced in a study of cytomegalovirus exposure and HLA in healthy donors. PCR employed 60 Vbeta and 13 Jbeta primers. Libraries were prepared by immunoSEQ multiplex PCR; TCRdb keeps only in-frame clonotypes and omits some of them. The sample has 150,000 to 200,000 clones, roughly 87% seen once; the top ten hold 3.5% to 5%. Specimen: PBMCs. All receptors derive from a man aged 45-60 years in good health and CMV-seropositive.

This chain links TRBV28 with TRBJ1-2; D remains ambiguous. The V end was cut by 3 bases, the J end by 4 bases, with 6 bases between. Germline V gene lookup returns CDR1 MDHEN and CDR2 SYDVKM. The CDR3 runs 12 residues. The CDR3 DNA reads as TGTGCCAGCAGTTTTGGCCCCTATGGCTACACCTTC. Translated: CASSFGPYGYTF.

This chain joins TRBV28 and TRBJ2-1; 10 positions agree with TRBD2. The CDR3 is made up of 16 amino acids. With 4 bases clipped from V and 1 base from J, the junction kept 4 bases outside the gene matches. Germline CDR1 MDHEN, CDR2 SYDVKM. In DNA form, the CDR3 reads TGTGCCAGCAGTTCAGCGGGAGGGCCTTCCTACAATGAGCAGTTCTTC. Translating gives CASSSAGGPSYNEQFF.

The V gene is TRBV10-3, the J gene TRBJ1-5; D gene uncertain. V lost 3 bases to trimming and J lost 4 bases, with 7 bases between them. Germline CDR1 reads ENHRY; CDR2 reads SYGVKD. There are 13 residues in the CDR3. CDR3 DNA sequence: TGTGCCATCAGTGAAACAGAGAATCAGCCCCAGCATTTT. It specifies CAISETENQPQHF.

The V call is TRBV2, the J call TRBJ2-5; 7 bases map to TRBD1. This CDR3 spans 14 amino acids. With 8 bases clipped from V and 4 bases from J, the junction kept 10 bases outside the gene matches. In germline, CDR1 is SNHLY, CDR2 FYNNEI. CDR3 nucleotide sequence: TGTGCCAGCGGAACTACAGGGGTTGGAGAGACCCAGTACTTC. This translates into CASGTTGVGETQYF. Supplemented by reference TRBV2 and TRBJ2-5, the full variable domain reads EPEVTQTPSHQVTQMGQEVILRCVPISNHLYFYWYRQILGQKVEFLVSFYNNEISEKSEIFDDQFSVERPDGSNFTLKIRSTKLEDSAMYFCASGTTGVGETQYFGPGTRLLVL.

This chain links TRBV9 with TRBJ1-1; D remains unclear. Germline V gene lookup returns CDR1 SGDLS and CDR2 YYNGEE. This CDR3 contains 13 residues. Trimming took off 3 bases at V and 2 bases at J, with 8 bases between the two ends. DNA of the CDR3: TGTGCCAGCAGCGGAACAAAAAACACTGAAGCTTTCTTT. This translates into CASSGTKNTEAFF.

The chain joins TRBV27 to TRBJ2-7; 7 nucleotides match TRBD1. CDR1 and CDR2 (germline): MNHEY, SMNVEV (reference sequence). The CDR3 is 13 residues long. Unmatched junction bases numbered 5, after V lost 8 bases and J lost 1 base. The CDR3 nucleotides read TGTGCCAGCGGAAGGGGGCCGTCCTACGAGCAGTACTTC. Translated, it gives CASGRGPSYEQYF.

This clone was counted a single time. V gene TRBV6-6 combines with J gene TRBJ2-7; 9 nucleotides line up with TRBD2. V lost 7 bases, J lost 0 bases, and 7 bases stayed unmatched. The germline gives CDR1 MNHNY, CDR2 SVGAGI (reference sequence). The CDR3 sequence is 15 residues long. The CDR3 protein is CASKRREGISYEQYF. The CDR3, as DNA: TGTGCCAGCAAGAGGCGGGAGGGCATCTCCTACGAGCAGTACTTC.

This clone was observed a few times. J is TRBJ2-6 and V is TRBV28, with TRBD1 matching 9 bases. The CDR3 consists of 15 residues. J gave up 0 bases and V 6 bases, and 0 bases lay outside the gene matches. Per germline, CDR1 MDHEN and CDR2 SYDVKM. The CDR3 spells CASRTGGSGANVLTF. In DNA form, the CDR3 reads TGTGCCAGCAGGACAGGGGGCTCTGGGGCCAACGTCCTGACTTTC.

DNA for the CDR3: TGTGCCAGCAGCGCGCGACAGGCAGATACGCAGTATTTT. This sequence encodes CASSARQADTQYF. The chain uses TRBV21-1 and TRBJ2-3; whether TRBD1, the table's D call, matches the DNA was not checked. TRBV21-1 is recorded as a pseudogene. This CDR3 is built from 13 residues.

The rearrangement links TRBV4-1 to TRBJ1-1, with D possibly matching TRBD1 (6 bases). This CDR3 is 15 amino acids long. The V end was cut by 1 base, the J end by 5 bases, with 14 bases between. From germline, CDR1 is MGHRA and CDR2 YSYEKL. The CDR3 loop is CASSQVSRGVTEAFF. The DNA for the CDR3 is TGCGCCAGCAGCCAAGTCAGCAGGGGTGTTACTGAAGCTTTCTTT.

Points on this clone: Other DNA sequences in this specimen translate into the identical CDR3. This chain links TRBV11-2 with TRBJ2-3; TRBD2 aligns across 8 bases. CDR1 and CDR2 (germline): SGHAT, FQNNGV. The V and J ends lost 5 bases and 1 base, in that order; junction bases with no gene match: 5. The CDR3 is 15 residues long. The CDR3 here is CASSLRAGGTDTQYF. As DNA, the CDR3 is TGTGCCAGCAGCCTCCGAGCGGGGGGCACAGATACGCAGTATTTT.

This sequence joins TRBV10-3 and TRBJ1-1, with D tentatively TRBD1 (6 bases). V was shortened by 3 bases and J by 7 bases, with 15 bases between the two germline ends. This CDR3 is 14 amino acids long. The V gene's germline CDR1 is ENHRY and CDR2 SYGVKD. In DNA, the CDR3 is TGTGCCATCAGTGAATCAGGGGCGCTTGGTGAAGCTTTCTTT. Protein sequence: CAISESGALGEAFF.